Listed here are 3 T cell receptor beta chains from one sample, sequenced in a study of immune characterization of retroperitoneal liposarcoma (dated by TCRdb to the late 2010s). Receptors were amplified or captured by PCR. Instrument used: NextSeq 500. The public reads were reanalyzed by TCRdb: fastp trimming at Q25, MiXCR alignment, in-frame beta chains only. Rows are unified per CDR3 protein, each entry keeping the most common DNA and genes. This sample has some 7,000 distinct CDR3 sequences in its table, and more than 35% of those were observed once. Jointly, the top ten make up about 9.4% of the sample. Sequencing input: tumor tissue. These receptors originate from a male donor with retroperitoneal liposarcoma.

The chain's CDR3 is CASSLRDSYSPLHF. CDR3 DNA: TGTGCCAGCAGTTTAAGGGACAGCTATTCACCCCTCCACTTT. The J gene is TRBJ1-6, the V gene TRBV27; 7 nucleotides line up with TRBD1. V gave up 2 bases and J gave up 8 bases; unmatched junction bases: 3. CDR1 MNHEY and CDR2 SMNVEV come from the germline V gene (reference sequence). The CDR3 runs to 14 residues.

The chain joins TRBV7-8 to TRBJ2-5; 7 bases match TRBD1. Germline CDR1 and CDR2: SGHVS and FQNEAQ. The CDR3 extends over 15 amino acids. Trimming at V came to 5 bases and at J to 2 bases, leaving 8 bases not matched to a gene. The CDR3 DNA reads as TGTGCCAGCAGCCAAATCGGGACAGCGCAAGAGACCCAGTACTTC. Encoded protein: CASSQIGTAQETQYF.

The chain recombines TRBV24-1 with TRBJ1-2; D may be TRBD1 (5 bases). The V gene's germline CDR1 is KGHDR and CDR2 SFDVKD. V was trimmed by 5 bases and J by 3 bases, leaving 15 bases between them. The CDR3 length is 15 residues. The CDR3 here is CATSGAGGADYGYTF. CDR3 DNA sequence: TGTGCCACCAGTGGGGCGGGAGGGGCTGACTATGGCTACACCTTC.